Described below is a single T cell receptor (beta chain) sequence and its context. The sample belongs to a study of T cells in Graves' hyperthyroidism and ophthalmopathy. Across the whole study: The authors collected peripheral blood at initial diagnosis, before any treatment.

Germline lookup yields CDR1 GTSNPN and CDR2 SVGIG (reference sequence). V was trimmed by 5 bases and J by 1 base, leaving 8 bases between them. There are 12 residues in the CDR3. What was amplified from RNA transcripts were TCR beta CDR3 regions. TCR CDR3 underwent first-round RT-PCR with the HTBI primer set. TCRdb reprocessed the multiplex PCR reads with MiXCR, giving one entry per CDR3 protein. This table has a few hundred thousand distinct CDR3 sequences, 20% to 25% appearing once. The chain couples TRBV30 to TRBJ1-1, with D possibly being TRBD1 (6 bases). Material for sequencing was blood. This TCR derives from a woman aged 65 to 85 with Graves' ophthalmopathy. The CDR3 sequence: CAWGQTNTEAFF. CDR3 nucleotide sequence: TGTGCCTGGGGACAGACGAACACTGAAGCTTTCTTT.